The T cell receptor (beta chain) under discussion was sequenced for a study of blood T cell repertoires in COVID-19. On the study more broadly: In each case, the material was cDNA or gDNA derived from T cells, B-cell-depleted T cells, or PBMCs.

Measured with immunoSEQ multiplex PCR; TCRdb has only the in-frame clones, and not every one. The data show 200,000 to 300,000 clones, 80% to 90% seen once. Germline CDR1 MNHNY, CDR2 SVGAGI (reference sequence). Deletions cut 5 bases from V and 2 bases from J, with 13 bases between. The CDR3 extends over 14 amino acids. Material for sequencing was peripheral blood. The V call is TRBV6-6, the J call TRBJ2-7; D not certain. The TCR sequence derives from a man aged 55 to 70 with acute or convalescent COVID-19. The CDR3 DNA follows: TGTGCCAGCAGTAGACCAGGATGGGCCTACGAGCAGTACTTC. Its protein is CASSRPGWAYEQYF.